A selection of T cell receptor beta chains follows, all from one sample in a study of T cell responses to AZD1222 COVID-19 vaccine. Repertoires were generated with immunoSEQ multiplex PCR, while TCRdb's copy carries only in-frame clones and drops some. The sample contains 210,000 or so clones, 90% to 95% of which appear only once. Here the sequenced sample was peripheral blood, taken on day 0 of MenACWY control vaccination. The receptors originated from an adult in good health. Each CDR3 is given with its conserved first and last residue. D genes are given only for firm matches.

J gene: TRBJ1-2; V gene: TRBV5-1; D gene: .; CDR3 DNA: TGCGCCAGCAGCTTGGCCCAGGGATACAACTATGGCTACACCTTC; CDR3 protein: CASSLAQGYNYGYTF
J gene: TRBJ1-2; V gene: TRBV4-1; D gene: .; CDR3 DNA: TGCGCCAGCAGCCAGGAGGACAGACAAGCTAACTATGGCTACACCTTC; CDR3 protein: CASSQEDRQANYGYTF
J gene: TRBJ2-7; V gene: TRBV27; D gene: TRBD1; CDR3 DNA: TGTGCCAGCAGTTCTCAGTACAGGGGTTCCTACGAGCAGTACTTC; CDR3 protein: CASSSQYRGSYEQYF
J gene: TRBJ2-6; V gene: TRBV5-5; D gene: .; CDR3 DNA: TGTGCCAGCAGCTTCGACACCCCTGGGGCCAACGTCCTGACTTTC; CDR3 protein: CASSFDTPGANVLTF
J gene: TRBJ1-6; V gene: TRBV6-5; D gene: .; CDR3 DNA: TGTGCCAGCAGTTACGTAGGTGTCGATTCACCCCTCCACTTT; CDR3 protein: CASSYVGVDSPLHF
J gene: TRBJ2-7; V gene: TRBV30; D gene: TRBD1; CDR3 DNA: TGTGCCTGGAGTGTAGGACAGGGGATCCAGTACTTC; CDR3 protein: CAWSVGQGIQYF
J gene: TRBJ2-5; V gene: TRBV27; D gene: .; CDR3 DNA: TGTGCCAGCAGTTCACAGGAGCAAGAGACCCAGTACTTC; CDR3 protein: CASSSQEQETQYF
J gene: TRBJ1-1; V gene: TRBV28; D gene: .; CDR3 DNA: TGTGCCAGCGTAAACGCTAGGGGGAGGATGACTGAAGCTTTCTTT; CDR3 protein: CASVNARGRMTEAFF
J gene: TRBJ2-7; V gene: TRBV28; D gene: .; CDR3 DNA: TGTTTAGTTGCAGACATCTACGAGCAGTACTTC; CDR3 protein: CLVADIYEQYF
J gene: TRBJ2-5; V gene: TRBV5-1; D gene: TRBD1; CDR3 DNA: TGCGCCAGCAGCCCGGGGACAGGGGGACAAAATAGAGAGACCCAGTACTTC; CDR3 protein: CASSPGTGGQNRETQYF
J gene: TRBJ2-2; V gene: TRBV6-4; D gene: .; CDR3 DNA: TGTGCCAGCAGTAAGGTCCTTTCAACCGGGGAGCTGTTTTTT; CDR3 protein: CASSKVLSTGELFF
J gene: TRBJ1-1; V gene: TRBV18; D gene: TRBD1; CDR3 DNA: TGTGCCAGCTCACCAGACAGGGCCAGGACTGAAGCTTTCTTT; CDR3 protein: CASSPDRARTEAFF
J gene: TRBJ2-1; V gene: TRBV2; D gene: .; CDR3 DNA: TGTGCCAGCAGTGCGGGACCCTCGTTAAATGAGCAGTTCTTC; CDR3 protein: CASSAGPSLNEQFF
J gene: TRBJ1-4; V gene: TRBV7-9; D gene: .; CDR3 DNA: TGTGCCAGCAGGGACACTGCAACTAATGAAAAACTGTTTTTT; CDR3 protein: CASRDTATNEKLFF